The present T cell receptor (beta chain) was sequenced within a study of cytomegalovirus exposure and HLA in healthy donors. Germline loops: CDR1 MNHEY, CDR2 SMNVEV (reference sequence). V gave up 3 bases and J gave up 4 bases, with 13 bases separating them. CDR3 length: 14 amino acids. 13 Jbeta primers and 60 Vbeta primers were used for the PCR. Only in-frame clones appear in the TCRdb table, and some are missing; sequencing was by immunoSEQ multiplex PCR. The table records 270,000 or so clones, about nine tenths of them present only once. Input material: PBMCs. The receptor's source is a man aged 35 to 55 in good health and CMV-seropositive. The rearrangement links TRBV27 to TRBJ2-7; a weak D match, TRBD1 (6 bases). This chain's CDR3 is CASSFAGALYEQYF. CDR3 sequence (DNA): TGTGCCAGCAGTTTTGCAGGGGCTCTTTACGAGCAGTACTTC.